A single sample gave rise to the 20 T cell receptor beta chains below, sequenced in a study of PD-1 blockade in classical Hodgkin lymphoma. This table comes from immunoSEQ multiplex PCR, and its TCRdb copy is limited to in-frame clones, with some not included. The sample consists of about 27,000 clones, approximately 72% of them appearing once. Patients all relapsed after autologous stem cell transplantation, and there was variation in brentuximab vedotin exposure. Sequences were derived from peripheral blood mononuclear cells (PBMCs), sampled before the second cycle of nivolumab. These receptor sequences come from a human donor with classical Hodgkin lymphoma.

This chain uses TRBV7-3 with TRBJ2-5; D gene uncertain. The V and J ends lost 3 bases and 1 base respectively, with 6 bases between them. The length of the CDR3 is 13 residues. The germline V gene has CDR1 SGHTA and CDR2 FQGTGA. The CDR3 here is CASSFKGQETQYF. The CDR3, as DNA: TGTGCCAGCAGCTTTAAAGGCCAAGAGACCCAGTACTTC.

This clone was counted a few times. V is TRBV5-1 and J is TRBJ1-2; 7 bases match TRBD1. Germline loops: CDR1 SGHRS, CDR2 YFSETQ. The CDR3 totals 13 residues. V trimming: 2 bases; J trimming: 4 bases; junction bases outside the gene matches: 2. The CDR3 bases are TGCGCCAGCAGCTTTGACAGGGCCTATGGCTACACCTTC. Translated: CASSFDRAYGYTF.

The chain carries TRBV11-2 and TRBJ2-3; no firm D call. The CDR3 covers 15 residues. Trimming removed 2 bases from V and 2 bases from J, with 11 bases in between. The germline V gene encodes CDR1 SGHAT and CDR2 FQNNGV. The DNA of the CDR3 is TGTGCCAGCAGCTTAAATCCCGAGGCCACAGATACGCAGTATTTT. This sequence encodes CASSLNPEATDTQYF.

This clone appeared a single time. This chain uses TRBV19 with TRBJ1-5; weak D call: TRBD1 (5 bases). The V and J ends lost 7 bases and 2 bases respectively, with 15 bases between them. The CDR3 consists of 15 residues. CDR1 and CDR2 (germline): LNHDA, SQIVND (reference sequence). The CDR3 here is CASIPAGSGNQPQHF. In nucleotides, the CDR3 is TGTGCCAGTATACCCGCAGGGTCGGGCAATCAGCCCCAGCATTTT.

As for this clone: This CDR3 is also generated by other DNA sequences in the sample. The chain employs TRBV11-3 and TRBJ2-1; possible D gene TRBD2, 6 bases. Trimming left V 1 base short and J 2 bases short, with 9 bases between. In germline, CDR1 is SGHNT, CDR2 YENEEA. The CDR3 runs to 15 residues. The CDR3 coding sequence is TGTGCCAGCAGCTTAGCACGGGGGACCTACAATGAGCAGTTCTTC. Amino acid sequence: CASSLARGTYNEQFF.

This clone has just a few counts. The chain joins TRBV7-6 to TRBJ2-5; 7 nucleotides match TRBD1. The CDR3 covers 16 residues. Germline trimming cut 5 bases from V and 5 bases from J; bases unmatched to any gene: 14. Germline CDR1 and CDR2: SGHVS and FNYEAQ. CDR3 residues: CASSPRPTGLEETQYF. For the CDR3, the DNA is TGTGCCAGCAGCCCACGCCCGACAGGGTTAGAGGAGACCCAGTACTTC.

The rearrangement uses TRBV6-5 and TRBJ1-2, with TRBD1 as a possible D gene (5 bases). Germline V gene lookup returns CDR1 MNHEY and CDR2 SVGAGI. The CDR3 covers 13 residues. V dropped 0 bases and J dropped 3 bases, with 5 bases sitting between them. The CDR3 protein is CASSYSGDYGYTF. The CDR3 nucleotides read TGTGCCAGCAGTTACTCAGGGGACTATGGCTACACCTTC.

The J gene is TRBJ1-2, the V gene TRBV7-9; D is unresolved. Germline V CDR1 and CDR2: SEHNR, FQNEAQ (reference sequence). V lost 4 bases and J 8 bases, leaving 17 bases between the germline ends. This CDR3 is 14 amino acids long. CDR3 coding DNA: TGTGCCAGCAGCTCCTCTAGGCCCCGAGGCGGCTACACCTTC. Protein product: CASSSSRPRGGYTF.

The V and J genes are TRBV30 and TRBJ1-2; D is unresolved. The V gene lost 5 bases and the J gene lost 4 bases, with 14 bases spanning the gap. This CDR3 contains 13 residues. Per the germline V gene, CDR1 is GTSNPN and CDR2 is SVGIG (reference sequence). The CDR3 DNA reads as TGTGCCTGGGGATCTGGACGATTCTATGGCTACACCTTC. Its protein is CAWGSGRFYGYTF. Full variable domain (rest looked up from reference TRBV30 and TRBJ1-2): SQTIHQWPATLVQPVGSPLSLECTVEGTSNPNLYWYRQAAGRGLQLLFYSVGIGQISSEVPQNLSASRPQDRQFILSSKKLLLSDSGFYLCAWGSGRFYGYTFGSGTRLTVV.

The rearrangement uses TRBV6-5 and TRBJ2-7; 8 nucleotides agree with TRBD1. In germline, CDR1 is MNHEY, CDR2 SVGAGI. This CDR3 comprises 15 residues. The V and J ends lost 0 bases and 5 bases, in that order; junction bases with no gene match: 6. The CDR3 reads CASSYSTGGGDEQYF. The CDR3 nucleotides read TGTGCCAGCAGTTACTCCACAGGGGGTGGGGACGAGCAGTACTTC.

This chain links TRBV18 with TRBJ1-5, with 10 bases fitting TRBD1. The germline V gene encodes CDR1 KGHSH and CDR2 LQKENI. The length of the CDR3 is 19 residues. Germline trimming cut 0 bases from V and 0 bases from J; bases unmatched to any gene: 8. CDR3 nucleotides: TGTGCCAGCTCACCACCCGGGACAGGGGCGCTTCATAGCAATCAGCCCCAGCATTTT. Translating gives CASSPPGTGALHSNQPQHF. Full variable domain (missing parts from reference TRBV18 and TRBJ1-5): NAGVMQNPRHLVRRRGQEARLRCSPMKGHSHVYWYRQLPEEGLKFMVYLQKENIIDESGMPKERFSAEFPKEGPSILRIQQVVRGDSAAYFCASSPPGTGALHSNQPQHFGDGTRLSIL.

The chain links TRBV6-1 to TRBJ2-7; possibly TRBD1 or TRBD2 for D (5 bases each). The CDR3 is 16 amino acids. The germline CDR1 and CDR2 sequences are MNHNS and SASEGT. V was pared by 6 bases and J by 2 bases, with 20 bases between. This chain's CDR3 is CASREYRDGLTYEQYF. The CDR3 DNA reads TGTGCCAGCAGGGAATACCGGGACGGCCTAACCTACGAGCAGTACTTC.

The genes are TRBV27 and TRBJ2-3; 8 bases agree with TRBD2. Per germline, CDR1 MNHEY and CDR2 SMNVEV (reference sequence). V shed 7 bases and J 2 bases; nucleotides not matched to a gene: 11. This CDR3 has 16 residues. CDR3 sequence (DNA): TGTGCCAGCACCGCGCCCGGGGGGGCCTACACAGATACGCAGTATTTT. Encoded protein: CASTAPGGAYTDTQYF.

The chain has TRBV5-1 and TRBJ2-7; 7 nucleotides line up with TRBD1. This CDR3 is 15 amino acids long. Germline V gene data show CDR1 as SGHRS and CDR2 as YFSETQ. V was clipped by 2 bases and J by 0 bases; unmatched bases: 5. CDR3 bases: TGCGCCAGCAGCTTCCTCCCAGGGGGCTCCTACGAGCAGTACTTC. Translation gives CASSFLPGGSYEQYF.

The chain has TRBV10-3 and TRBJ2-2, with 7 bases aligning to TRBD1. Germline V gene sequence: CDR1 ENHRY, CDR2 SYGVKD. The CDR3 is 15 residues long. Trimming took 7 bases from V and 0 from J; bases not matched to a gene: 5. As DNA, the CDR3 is TGTGCCATCAATCCGGGACAGCCGAACACCGGGGAGCTGTTTTTT. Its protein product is CAINPGQPNTGELFF.

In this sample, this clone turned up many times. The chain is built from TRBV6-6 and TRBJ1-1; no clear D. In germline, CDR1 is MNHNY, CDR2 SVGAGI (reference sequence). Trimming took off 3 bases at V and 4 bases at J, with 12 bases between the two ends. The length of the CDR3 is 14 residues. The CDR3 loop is CASSYSEALTEAFF. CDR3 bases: TGTGCCAGCAGTTATTCCGAGGCTCTCACTGAAGCTTTCTTT.

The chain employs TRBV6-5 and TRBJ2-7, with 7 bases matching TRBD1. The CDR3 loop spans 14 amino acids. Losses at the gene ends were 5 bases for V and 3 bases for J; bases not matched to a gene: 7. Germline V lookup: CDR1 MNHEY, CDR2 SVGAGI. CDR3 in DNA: TGTGCCAGCAGTACCCGGGACAGCCTCTACGAGCAGTACTTC. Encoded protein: CASSTRDSLYEQYF.

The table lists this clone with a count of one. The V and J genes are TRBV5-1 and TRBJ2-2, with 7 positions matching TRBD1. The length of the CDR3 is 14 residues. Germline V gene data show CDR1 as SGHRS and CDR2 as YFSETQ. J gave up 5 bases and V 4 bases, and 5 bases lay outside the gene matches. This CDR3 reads CASSPGQRTGELFF. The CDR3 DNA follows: TGCGCCAGCAGCCCGGGACAGAGGACCGGGGAGCTGTTTTTT. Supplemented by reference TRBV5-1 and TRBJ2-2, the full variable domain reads KAGVTQTPRYLIKTRGQQVTLSCSPISGHRSVSWYQQTPGQGLQFLFEYFSETQRNKGNFPGRFSGRQFSNSRSEMNVSTLELGDSALYLCASSPGQRTGELFFGEGSRLTVL.

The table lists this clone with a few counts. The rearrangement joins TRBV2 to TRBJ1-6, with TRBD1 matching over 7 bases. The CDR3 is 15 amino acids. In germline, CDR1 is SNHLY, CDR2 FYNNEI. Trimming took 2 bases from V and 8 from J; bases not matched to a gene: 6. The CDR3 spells CASSERQGRDSPLHF. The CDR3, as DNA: TGTGCCAGCAGTGAAAGACAGGGAAGGGATTCACCCCTCCACTTT.

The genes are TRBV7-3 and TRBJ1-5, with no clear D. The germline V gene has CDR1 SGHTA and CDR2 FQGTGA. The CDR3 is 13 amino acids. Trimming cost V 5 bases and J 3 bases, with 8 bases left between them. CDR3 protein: CASSVQSNQPQHF. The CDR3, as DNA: TGTGCCAGCAGCGTACAATCCAATCAGCCCCAGCATTTT.